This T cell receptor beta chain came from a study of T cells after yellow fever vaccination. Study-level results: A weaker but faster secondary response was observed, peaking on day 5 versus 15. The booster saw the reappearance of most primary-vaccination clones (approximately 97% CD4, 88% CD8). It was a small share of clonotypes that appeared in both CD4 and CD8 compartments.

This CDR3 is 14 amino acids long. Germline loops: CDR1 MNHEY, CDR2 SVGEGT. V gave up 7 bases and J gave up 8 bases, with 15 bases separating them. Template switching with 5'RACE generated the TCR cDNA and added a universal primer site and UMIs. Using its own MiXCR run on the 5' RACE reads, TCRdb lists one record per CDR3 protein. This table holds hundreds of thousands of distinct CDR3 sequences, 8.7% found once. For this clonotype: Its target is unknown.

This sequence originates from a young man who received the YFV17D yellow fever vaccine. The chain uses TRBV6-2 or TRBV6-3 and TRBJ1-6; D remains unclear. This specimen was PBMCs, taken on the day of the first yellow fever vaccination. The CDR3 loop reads CASTPDRNYSPLHF. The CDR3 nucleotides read TGTGCCAGCACCCCCGATCGAAACTATTCACCCCTCCACTTT.